This T cell receptor (beta chain) was recorded in a study of immune cell composition in non-small cell lung cancer. Normal lung was taken at the farthest possible site, at least 3 cm from tumour. The CDR3 is 14 amino acids. V lost 2 bases, J lost 7 bases, and 15 bases lay in between. Germline assignment: CDR1 MNHEY and CDR2 SVGAGI. Sequenced by immunoSEQ multiplex PCR; TCRdb stores in-frame clones only, minus some. The table shows about 6,600 clones, with 75% to 80% occurring only once. The genes are TRBV6-5 and TRBJ2-7; weak D call: TRBD2 (6 bases). This receptor was obtained from a human donor with non-small cell lung cancer. The source material was non-adjacent lung tissue. The DNA for the CDR3 is TGTGCCAGCAGTTACGGGCAGGAGGCGGGGGAGCAGTACTTC. Its translation: CASSYGQEAGEQYF.